The subject of this entry is one T cell receptor beta chain. One junction end disagrees with the germline gene, perhaps due to a read error. This specimen comes from a study of regulatory T cells in long-lasting Graves disease. The time point denotes: newly diagnosed GD, antithyroid drugs for less than 3 months. PBMC-extracted RNA yielded the TCR library. Germline lookup yields CDR1 SGHAT and CDR2 FQNNGV. This CDR3 region has 15 residues. Library construction for TCR beta used iRepertoire HTBI primers and Arm-PCR of CDR3 regions. TCRdb re-called the multiplex PCR reads through MiXCR, storing one row per CDR3 protein. The sample includes around 250,000 distinct CDR3 sequences, about 17% of them seen just once. This sample also appeared in a second study, on T cells in Graves' hyperthyroidism and ophthalmopathy.

The sequence was obtained from a woman aged 25-40 years with Graves disease. Sequenced material: peripheral blood mononuclear cells (PBMCs), taken at new diagnosis, from a patient treated with antithyroid drugs. The V gene is TRBV11-2, the J gene TRBJ1-3; weak D call: TRBD1 (5 bases). The CDR3 sequence: CASSQDAGTGNTIYF. CDR3 coding DNA: TGCGCCAGCAGCCAAGATGCGGGGACGGGAAACACCATATATTTT.